The T cell receptor (beta chain) described here comes from a study of blood T cell repertoires in COVID-19. Study context: Researchers got acute and convalescent COVID-19 samples from the United States, Italy and Spain. In each case, the material was cDNA or gDNA derived from T cells, B-cell-depleted T cells, or PBMCs.

In regard to this clone: The same CDR3 arises from other DNA sequences in this sample as well.

Germline loops: CDR1 MNHEY, CDR2 SVGAGI. Between the trimmed V and J ends, which lost 6 bases and 0 bases, there was a span of 9 bases. The CDR3 is made up of 14 amino acids. During active infection, Seattle patients enrolled and were then monitored through disease. Per the original methods: Amplification of reference gene primers was used by the study to estimate nucleated cell counts. The repertoire was sequenced with immunoSEQ multiplex PCR; TCRdb's copy has only in-frame clones and lacks some. V and J calls and clone size are those listed in that table; D and trimming were worked out from the DNA. The sample holds roughly 380,000 clones; roughly 90% are singletons and the top ten take roughly 1.4%.

Sample: peripheral blood. This TCR came from a middle-aged woman with COVID-19, enrolled during active disease. This chain joins TRBV6-5 and TRBJ1-3; D gene uncertain. The CDR3 loop reads CASSRGSSGNTIYF. CDR3 DNA: TGTGCCAGCAGCCGAGGTAGCTCTGGAAACACCATATATTTT.